This T cell receptor gamma chain was obtained from a study of gamma-delta chains in newborns, infants, children. Study in general: Polyclonal expansion of innate γδ T cells after birth follows microbial exposure.

TCRdb reprocessed the reads through CATT. The table records about 1,100 gamma-chain clones, roughly 35% of them present only once. Per the germline V gene, CDR1 is GITISATS and CDR2 is ISYDGTV (reference sequence). The CDR3 is 15 amino acids. Trimming cost V 0 bases and J 11 bases; bases outside gene matches: 4. This TCR came from a child who was a newborn, infant or young child, either healthy, febrile or measles-vaccinated (not recorded which). J is TRGJP and V is TRGV9. The J gene, absent from TCRdb, was called here by matching the DNA to germline. The sample comprised blood. The chain's CDR3 is CALWEVQMGKKIKVF. The CDR3 coding sequence is TGTGCCTTGTGGGAGGTGCAAATGGGCAAAAAAATCAAGGTATTT.